Listed here is a single T cell receptor beta chain. The specificity of this receptor is unknown. Base quality data are lacking; no much larger clone is found one base away. This specimen belongs to a study of T-cell memory formation after mild COVID-19 (dated by TCRdb to about 2021). General notes on the study: Most TCR sequence clusters were specific to one of the two donors. In two donors, T-cell clones that expanded and contracted after mild COVID-19 were followed by sequencing TCRalpha and TCRbeta repertoires longitudinally. Two young, previously healthy adult volunteers made up the cohort, one male and one female.

The reads were generated on an Illumina NovaSeq 6000. cDNA libraries for TCRalpha and TCRbeta were prepared by 5'RACE using constant-segment primers, with sample barcodes and unique molecular identifiers added. Trizol reagent was used to extract RNA from every sample. The libraries were amplified in two PCR steps, and the second step added a second sample barcode and Illumina TruSeq adapters. Sequencing of libraries was performed on an Illumina NovaSeq with 2 x 150 bp paired-end reads. Turning to the authors' computational methods: Demultiplexing of reads and collapsing into UMI-guided consensus sequences were performed with migec v1.2.7. With mixcr v2.1.11, UMI consensuses were aligned to TRA and TRB V and J templates and assembled into clonotypes. Clonotypes were classified as expanded or contracted when called significant by both edgeR and NoisET, with noise models trained on biological replicates. For edgeR calls, a false discovery rate-adjusted p below 0.01 and a log2 fold-change threshold of 1 were applied. PCA with hierarchical clustering of max-normalized trajectories of the 1000 most abundant clonotypes was used as exploratory dynamics analysis. Separately sequenced CD4+ and CD8+ repertoires were used to assign the CD4 or CD8 phenotype of responding clones. TCRdb trimmed public reads at Q25 via fastp, called clones via MiXCR and kept in-frame beta chains. CDR3 protein sequences are deduplicated, and each keeps its most common genes and DNA. These V and J calls rely on TCRdb rather than the paper's analysis. The sample table records under 250,000 distinct CDR3 sequences; 15% to 17% of these occur just once. The top ten clones comprise around 2% of the sample.

Ficoll-Paque density gradient centrifugation was used to isolate PBMCs. Overall study results and their limits: The second-wave clones that peaked on day 37 were not confirmed to be SARS-CoV-2 specific. Some responding clones were detected in pre-infection memory, which suggested that pre-existing cross-reactive memory T cells had joined the SARS-CoV-2 response. Contracting CD4+ clones turned up mainly in the CM and EM memory subsets, whereas EMRA was where CD8+ clones were enriched. Balanced CD4/CD8 phenotypes were observed for clones contracting from day 15 to 85, whereas a bias towards CD4+ was observed for a second wave of clones expanding from day 15 to 37. Only a couple of mild cases were covered in the study, and larger cohorts including severe cases with pre-infection samples were considered necessary.

The source is an adult woman who had mild COVID-19 (a few samples of this study predate the infection). The sample titles of this study are shuffled in the database, so cell type and time point are left out; the donor was told from shared clones. Sample: PBMCs or a T cell subset sorted from them (not recorded which).

DNA sequence: TGCGCCAGCAGCCAGTCCCAGGCTTTCTCTGGAAACACCATATATTTT. It translates as CASSQSQAFSGNTIYF. This chain joins TRBV4-1 to TRBJ1-3; no D gene can be assigned with confidence. CDR1 MGHRA and CDR2 YSYEKL are derived from the germline V gene. The V end loses 3 bases and the J end loses 0 bases, and a stretch of 12 bases separates them. The CDR3 goes from the cysteine to the phenylalanine over 16 residues. The CDR3 DNA has 48 bases and is translated from base 1.